The rows below give T cell receptor beta chains drawn from one sample of a study of identical twins. TCRdb reanalysed the 5' RACE reads using MiXCR and keeps one entry per CDR3 protein. The sample holds hundreds of thousands of distinct CDR3 sequences, 21% seen once. These same records also appear under a second study, on T cells expressing NK-cell markers.

Sequenced: PBMCs. These receptors all stem from a woman in her late teens or twenties in good health. Both conserved end residues are part of each CDR3. A D gene is named only where the DNA matches it firmly. Size is stated for part of the rows, as once, few or many counts, or as a class when the clone is expanded.

cdr3_aa: CSAGGAANQPQHF; cdr3_nt: TGCAGTGCTGGCGGGGCAGCAAATCAGCCCCAGCATTTT; clone_size: .; v_call: TRBV20-1; j_call: TRBJ1-5; d_call: .
cdr3_aa: CASSDHPGQGHNEQFF; cdr3_nt: TGTGCCAGCAGTGATCACCCGGGACAGGGGCACAATGAGCAGTTCTTC; clone_size: many; v_call: TRBV6-4; j_call: TRBJ2-1; d_call: TRBD1
cdr3_aa: CAISDPDRTYSYEQYF; cdr3_nt: TGTGCCATCAGTGACCCCGACAGGACTTACTCCTACGAGCAGTACTTC; clone_size: few; v_call: TRBV10-3; j_call: TRBJ2-7; d_call: .
cdr3_aa: CACSSAVTSGSSYNEQFF; cdr3_nt: TGTGCCTGCAGTTCCGCAGTAACTAGCGGAAGCTCCTACAATGAGCAGTTCTTC; clone_size: .; v_call: TRBV12-3/TRBV12-4; j_call: TRBJ2-1; d_call: TRBD2
cdr3_aa: CASSLVPGTNYELYF; cdr3_nt: TGTGCCAGCAGCTTAGTTCCCGGGACCAACTACGAGCTGTACTTC; clone_size: .; v_call: TRBV11-2; j_call: TRBJ2-7; d_call: .
cdr3_aa: CASSMVGAYNEQFF; cdr3_nt: TGTGCCAGTAGTATGGTGGGGGCGTACAATGAGCAGTTCTTC; clone_size: once; v_call: TRBV19; j_call: TRBJ2-1; d_call: .
cdr3_aa: CSVGQGGNQPQHF; cdr3_nt: TGCAGCGTGGGACAGGGAGGCAATCAGCCCCAGCATTTT; clone_size: many; v_call: TRBV29-1; j_call: TRBJ1-5; d_call: TRBD1
cdr3_aa: CASSLDRPGYGYTF; cdr3_nt: TGCGCCAGCAGCTTGGACCGGCCAGGGTATGGCTACACCTTC; clone_size: few; v_call: TRBV5-1; j_call: TRBJ1-2; d_call: .
cdr3_aa: CASSPDPQGRETQYF; cdr3_nt: TGTGCCAGCAGTCCTGACCCCCAGGGTCGAGAGACCCAGTACTTC; clone_size: .; v_call: TRBV12-3/TRBV12-4; j_call: TRBJ2-5; d_call: .
cdr3_aa: CASSQAASGDTQYF; cdr3_nt: TGTGCCAGCAGCCAAGCAGCATCCGGAGATACGCAGTATTTT; clone_size: few; v_call: TRBV14; j_call: TRBJ2-3; d_call: .
cdr3_aa: CASTPGPGLAWHNEQFF; cdr3_nt: TGTGCCAGCACCCCCGGCCCGGGACTAGCTTGGCACAATGAGCAGTTCTTC; clone_size: few; v_call: TRBV27; j_call: TRBJ2-1; d_call: TRBD2
cdr3_aa: CASSPRTGHSETQYF; cdr3_nt: TGCGCCAGCAGCCCTAGGACAGGGCACTCGGAGACCCAGTACTTC; clone_size: .; v_call: TRBV5-1; j_call: TRBJ2-5; d_call: TRBD1
cdr3_aa: CASSVGGLAGSTDTQYF; cdr3_nt: TGTGCCAGCAGCGTAGGTGGACTAGCGGGTAGCACAGATACGCAGTATTTT; clone_size: few; v_call: TRBV9; j_call: TRBJ2-3; d_call: TRBD2
cdr3_aa: CSASWRGDYEQYF; cdr3_nt: TGCAGTGCTAGCTGGCGGGGGGACTACGAGCAGTACTTC; clone_size: .; v_call: TRBV20-1; j_call: TRBJ2-7; d_call: TRBD2
cdr3_aa: CASSPNAGDGNQPQHF; cdr3_nt: TGTGCCAGCAGCCCAAACGCAGGGGACGGCAATCAGCCCCAGCATTTT; clone_size: .; v_call: TRBV4-2; j_call: TRBJ1-5; d_call: .
cdr3_aa: CASSFSVNQPQHF; cdr3_nt: TGTGCCAGCAGTTTCTCAGTCAATCAGCCCCAGCATTTT; clone_size: many; v_call: TRBV2; j_call: TRBJ1-5; d_call: .
cdr3_aa: CASSAGRTPYEQYF; cdr3_nt: TGTGCCAGCAGCGCCGGACGGACCCCCTACGAGCAGTACTTC; clone_size: .; v_call: TRBV7-9; j_call: TRBJ2-7; d_call: .
cdr3_aa: CSVRDGGPYEQYF; cdr3_nt: TGCAGTGTAAGGGACGGGGGCCCCTACGAGCAGTACTTC; clone_size: few; v_call: TRBV20-1; j_call: TRBJ2-7; d_call: .
cdr3_aa: CASSVDDGAGSWIYQETQYF; cdr3_nt: TGTGCCAGCAGCGTAGATGATGGGGCAGGGAGTTGGATATACCAAGAGACCCAGTACTTC; clone_size: few; v_call: TRBV9; j_call: TRBJ2-5; d_call: .
cdr3_aa: CASSLTSAVAHYNEQFF; cdr3_nt: TGTGCCAGCAGCTTAACCAGTGCCGTGGCACACTACAATGAGCAGTTCTTC; clone_size: .; v_call: TRBV7-6; j_call: TRBJ2-1; d_call: .
cdr3_aa: CASSSEGGTIQETQYF; cdr3_nt: TGTGCCAGCAGCTCTGAAGGCGGGACGATCCAAGAGACCCAGTACTTC; clone_size: many; v_call: TRBV13; j_call: TRBJ2-5; d_call: .
cdr3_aa: CSARGQNNEQFF; cdr3_nt: TGCAGTGCTAGGGGACAGAACAATGAGCAGTTCTTC; clone_size: .; v_call: TRBV20-1; j_call: TRBJ2-1; d_call: TRBD1